Following are 28 T cell receptor beta chains from one sample sequenced in a study of CD8+ T cells in alopecia areata (dated 2018 in TCRdb). Per the publication, the treatment or condition label means: oral pan-JAK inhibitor, 5-10 mg twice daily. Receptors were amplified or captured by the immunoSEQ multiplex PCR assay. To provide template for TCR sequencing, every sample had RNA extracted and reverse transcribed into cDNA. The table comes from immuneACCESS by way of TCRdb, which keeps in-frame sequences with V and J called. Part of the clones is missing from these tables; in studies checked, under half for an unresolved V gene and the rest for unknown reasons. In this sample the table shows under 95,000 clones, about two thirds of which occur a single time. Jointly, the top ten make up roughly 17% of the sample. This material consisted of CD8+ T cells sorted from blood, taken around week 42, from a patient treated with tofacitinib. These TCRs come from a human donor with alopecia areata.

This chain links TRBV19 with TRBJ2-2, with 8 nucleotides matching TRBD1. CDR3 length: 14 residues. Trimming removed 5 bases from V and 3 bases from J; junction bases left unmatched: 2. CDR1 is LNHDA and CDR2 is SQIVND in the germline V gene (reference sequence). The CDR3 DNA follows: TGTGCCAGTAGTCCGGACAGGGACACCGGGGAGCTGTTTTTT. Translating it yields CASSPDRDTGELFF. The whole variable domain, filled in from reference TRBV19 and TRBJ2-2, reads DGGITQSPKYLFRKEGQNVTLSCEQNLNHDAMYWYRQDPGQGLRLIYYSQIVNDFQKGDIAEGYSVSREKKESFPLTVTSAQKNPTAFYLCASSPDRDTGELFFGEGSRLTVL.

The gene calls are TRBV2 and TRBJ2-7; 12 bases map to TRBD2. Trimming at V came to 1 base and at J to 2 bases, leaving 0 bases not matched to a gene. Germline CDR1 is SNHLY and CDR2 is FYNNEI. CDR3 length: 15 amino acids. CDR3 sequence: CASSEGLAGAYEQYF. Here the CDR3 DNA reads TGTGCCAGCAGTGAAGGACTAGCGGGGGCCTACGAGCAGTACTTC. The entire variable domain, with the rest obtained from reference TRBV2 and TRBJ2-7, is as follows: EPEVTQTPSHQVTQMGQEVILRCVPISNHLYFYWYRQILGQKVEFLVSFYNNEISEKSEIFDDQFSVERPDGSNFTLKIRSTKLEDSAMYFCASSEGLAGAYEQYFGPGTRLTVT.

V is TRBV7-3 and J is TRBJ2-1; no clear D gene. The CDR3 is 15 residues long. Trimming stripped 4 bases from V and 4 bases from J, with 14 bases between. Germline V gives CDR1 SGHTA, CDR2 FQGTGA. The CDR3 protein is CASSYLSGPYNEQFF. CDR3 coding DNA: TGTGCCAGCAGCTACCTTTCCGGACCGTACAATGAGCAGTTCTTC.

This clone is medium-sized by share. V is TRBV11-3 and J is TRBJ2-7; the D is unclear. Germline CDR1 SGHNT, CDR2 YENEEA. The V and J ends lost 1 base and 2 bases respectively, with 3 bases between them. The CDR3 loop spans 12 amino acids. CDR3 in amino acids: CASSLGAYEQYF. The CDR3 nucleotides are TGTGCCAGCAGCTTAGGGGCCTACGAGCAGTACTTC.

The gene calls are TRBV29-1 and TRBJ1-3; D not certain. CDR3 size: 15 residues. V lost 7 bases and J lost 2, with 18 bases in between. Germline CDR1 and CDR2: SQVTM and ANQGSEA. The CDR3, as DNA: TGCAGCGCCAGAATCTCAGGTGCTCCTGGAAACACCATATATTTT. This gives the protein CSARISGAPGNTIYF.

The chain employs TRBV11-2 and TRBJ2-3, with D tentatively TRBD2 (5 bases). V was cut by 5 bases and J by 2 bases, with 17 bases left in between. The CDR3 has 16 residues. In germline, CDR1 is SGHAT, CDR2 FQNNGV. The CDR3 DNA follows: TGTGCCAGCAGCCATACGTCTGAGAGGGCCACAGATACGCAGTATTTT. The encoded protein is CASSHTSERATDTQYF.

The chain links TRBV19 to TRBJ2-7; D tentatively reads TRBD1 or TRBD2 (5 bases each). CDR3 length: 12 residues. The V and J ends lost 5 bases and 7 bases respectively, with 12 bases between them. CDR1 and CDR2 from the germline V gene are LNHDA and SQIVND (reference sequence). CDR3 sequence reads: CASSGTLSEQYF. The CDR3 region has the DNA TGTGCCAGTAGTGGGACCTTGAGTGAGCAGTACTTC.

This rearrangement joins TRBV25-1 to TRBJ1-1, with D unclear. The V gene's germline CDR1 is MGHDK and CDR2 SYGVNS. Trimming took off 8 bases at V and 7 bases at J, with 8 bases between the two ends. The CDR3 is 10 residues long. The chain's CDR3 is CASFGSEAFF. As DNA, the CDR3 is TGTGCCAGCTTCGGGAGTGAAGCTTTCTTT. Variable domain in full (rest from reference TRBV25-1 and TRBJ1-1): EADIYQTPRYLVIGTGKKITLECSQTMGHDKMYWYQQDPGMELHLIHYSYGVNSTEKGDLSSESTVSRIRTEHFPLTLESARPSHTSQYLCASFGSEAFFGQGTRLTVV.

V is TRBV29-1 and J is TRBJ2-7, with 9 nucleotides matching TRBD1. This CDR3 is built from 13 residues. J was trimmed by 6 bases and V by 4 bases; bases with no gene match: 7. Germline CDR1 is SQVTM and CDR2 is ANQGSEA. The CDR3 nucleotides are TGCAGCGTTGTATTGGACAGGGGACGCGAGCAGTACTTC. Translated, it gives CSVVLDRGREQYF.

V and J are TRBV29-1 and TRBJ2-7; D remains ambiguous. Germline-derived CDR1 and CDR2 are SQVTM and ANQGSEA. The CDR3 is made up of 12 amino acids. Deletions cut 3 bases from V and 2 bases from J, with 8 bases between. The CDR3 here is CSVEADAYEQYF. CDR3 coding DNA: TGCAGCGTTGAGGCAGATGCCTACGAGCAGTACTTC.

This rearrangement joins TRBV5-1 to TRBJ1-5; D gene ambiguous. Trimming cost V 1 base and J 3 bases, with 14 bases left between them. Germline CDR1 reads SGHRS; CDR2 reads YFSETQ. The length of the CDR3 is 16 residues. CDR3 residues: CASSLLRARDNQPQHF. CDR3 DNA sequence: TGCGCCAGCAGCTTGTTGCGGGCGCGGGACAATCAGCCCCAGCATTTT.

V gene TRBV6-6 combines with J gene TRBJ2-3; weak D call: TRBD2 (5 bases). In germline, CDR1 is MNHNY, CDR2 SVGAGI (reference sequence). The CDR3 totals 13 residues. V lost 6 bases and J lost 5, with 12 bases in between. CDR3 protein: CASSSLRGDTQYF. CDR3 nucleotide sequence: TGTGCCAGCAGCTCCCTTCGGGGAGATACGCAGTATTTT.

V is TRBV10-2 and J is TRBJ2-3; D is unresolved. Germline V lookup: CDR1 WSHSY, CDR2 SAAADI. The CDR3 runs to 14 residues. V was pared by 4 bases and J by 0 bases, with 8 bases between. The CDR3 region is CASSAGSSTDTQYF. The DNA of the CDR3 is TGCGCCAGCAGTGCCGGATCTAGCACAGATACGCAGTATTTT.

The chain links TRBV30 to TRBJ2-7; 12 nucleotides agree with TRBD1. The V segment lost 0 bases and the J segment 5 bases; nucleotides outside the gene matches: 5. This CDR3 has 15 amino acids. CDR1 and CDR2 from the germline V gene are GTSNPN and SVGIG (reference sequence). CDR3 in amino acids: CAWSVLGTGGDEQYF. DNA for the CDR3: TGTGCCTGGAGTGTACTAGGGACAGGGGGCGACGAGCAGTACTTC.

This sequence joins TRBV20-1 and TRBJ1-5; D not certain. Trimming pared 4 bases from V and 9 bases from J, leaving 4 bases between. The CDR3 covers 9 residues. The V gene's germline CDR1 is DFQATT and CDR2 SNEGSKA (reference sequence). CDR3 nucleotides: TGCAGTGCTAATATGCCCCAGCATTTT. Translated, it gives CSANMPQHF.

The CDR3 protein is CASSLSTSGGAAKNIQYF. The CDR3 bases are TGTGCCAGCAGCTTATCGACTAGCGGGGGGGCAGCCAAAAACATTCAGTACTTC. The J gene is TRBJ2-4, the V gene TRBV7-9, with 14 bases identical to TRBD2. CDR3 length: 18 amino acids. Unmatched junction bases numbered 3, after V lost 2 bases and J lost 0 bases. Germline V lookup: CDR1 SEHNR, CDR2 FQNEAQ (reference sequence).

J is TRBJ2-3 and V is TRBV13; TRBD2 matches at 11 bases. The CDR3 is made up of 17 amino acids. Germline assignment: CDR1 PRHDT and CDR2 FYEKMQ (reference sequence). Trimming removed 3 bases from V and 5 bases from J; junction bases left unmatched: 10. The CDR3 is CASSFTSGGRHGDTQYF. In DNA form, the CDR3 reads TGTGCCAGCAGCTTTACTAGCGGGGGCCGACATGGAGATACGCAGTATTTT.

Turning to this clone: Being one base from a much bigger clone, this may be a read error. The chain carries TRBV27 and TRBJ1-2; D perhaps matches TRBD1 (5 bases). Germline CDR1 reads MNHEY; CDR2 reads SMNVEV (reference sequence). The CDR3 runs 13 residues. V was pared by 6 bases and J by 2 bases, with 10 bases between. The CDR3 spells CASSPGGNYGYTF. For the CDR3, the DNA is TGTGCCAGCAGCCCCGGGGGGAACTATGGCTACACCTTC.

The sample holds many counts of this clone. The identical CDR3 is also encoded by other nucleotide sequences in the sample. The chain's CDR3 is CASSDSGGADTQYF. DNA of the CDR3: TGTGCCAGCAGTGACTCAGGGGGCGCAGATACGCAGTATTTT. This rearrangement joins TRBV6-4 to TRBJ2-3; 7 nucleotides align to TRBD1. CDR1 MRHNA and CDR2 SNTAGT come from the germline V gene. The CDR3 runs to 14 residues. V shed 0 bases, J shed 4 bases, and the junction held 1 base outside the gene matches.

The genes are TRBV15 and TRBJ1-2; maybe TRBD1 (5 bases). CDR1 is LNHNV, CDR2 YYDKDF, per germline (reference sequence). V dropped 5 bases and J dropped 4 bases, with 14 bases sitting between them. The CDR3 runs 14 residues. The CDR3 protein is CATSGWGTSYGYTF. CDR3 bases: TGTGCCACCAGCGGGTGGGGGACCTCCTATGGCTACACCTTC.

The chain uses TRBV4-1 and TRBJ1-2; possibly TRBD1 for D (6 bases). This CDR3 region has 14 residues. Trimming removed 0 bases at V and 6 bases at J, with 11 bases between. Looked up from germline, CDR1 is MGHRA and CDR2 is YSYEKL. CDR3 region: CASSQDQTGHGYTF. For the CDR3, the DNA is TGCGCCAGCAGCCAAGATCAAACAGGGCATGGCTACACCTTC.

The rearrangement uses TRBV7-8 and TRBJ2-5; 7 nucleotides agree with TRBD1. Germline V CDR1 and CDR2: SGHVS, FQNEAQ. The CDR3 runs 14 residues. With 5 bases clipped from V and 2 bases from J, the junction kept 5 bases outside the gene matches. The CDR3 DNA reads TGTGCCAGCAGCCTACCGGGACAGCAAGAGACCCAGTACTTC. As protein: CASSLPGQQETQYF. The variable domain in full, completed from reference TRBV7-8 and TRBJ2-5, reads GAGVSQSPRYKVAKRGQDVALRCDPISGHVSLFWYQQALGQGPEFLTYFQNEAQLDKSGLPSDRFFAERPEGSVSTLKIQRTQQEDSAVYLCASSLPGQQETQYFGPGTRLLVL.

The V gene is TRBV5-1, the J gene TRBJ1-2; D gene ambiguous. V was pared by 0 bases and J by 6 bases, with 15 bases between. The germline gives CDR1 SGHRS, CDR2 YFSETQ. The CDR3 sequence is 15 residues long. The CDR3 bases are TGCGCCAGCAGCTTGGCCGGCCGGGAGATGGATGGCTACACCTTC. Translating gives CASSLAGREMDGYTF.

The chain uses TRBV11-2 and TRBJ2-7; no clear D gene. The CDR3 covers 13 residues. Germline V gene lookup returns CDR1 SGHAT and CDR2 FQNNGV. The germline V and J ends were trimmed by 5 bases and 3 bases, with 11 bases remaining between them. CDR3: CASSQSRNYEQYF. As DNA, the CDR3 is TGTGCCAGCAGCCAGAGTCGGAACTACGAGCAGTACTTC.

V and J are TRBV7-9 and TRBJ1-1; possibly TRBD1 for D (5 bases). Looked up from germline, CDR1 is SEHNR and CDR2 is FQNEAQ (reference sequence). The CDR3 is 12 residues long. With 5 bases removed from V and 7 bases from J, the gap between germline ends came to 11 bases. CDR3: CASSPMGGEAFF. The CDR3 bases are TGTGCCAGCAGCCCCATGGGGGGTGAAGCTTTCTTT.

This chain connects TRBV7-2 to TRBJ2-1, with 12 bases fitting TRBD2. V lost 2 bases and J lost 12; bases outside the gene matches: 8. This CDR3 has 15 residues. Germline V gives CDR1 SGHTA, CDR2 FQGNSA. This CDR3 reads CASSLRPSGGAGQFF. In DNA, the CDR3 is TGTGCCAGCAGCTTAAGGCCTAGCGGGGGGGCAGGGCAGTTCTTC.

This clone was observed a few times. V gene TRBV7-2 combines with J gene TRBJ2-1; D unclear. From germline, CDR1 is SGHTA and CDR2 FQGNSA. The germline V and J ends were trimmed by 1 base and 8 bases, with 6 bases remaining between them. This CDR3 has 12 amino acids. The CDR3 region has the DNA TGTGCCAGCAGCTTAGACGTCGATGAGCAGTTCTTC. It specifies CASSLDVDEQFF.

This clone has more than one count but fewer than ten. This chain connects TRBV29-1 to TRBJ2-7; D ambiguous. Trimming removed 5 bases at V and 3 bases at J, with 14 bases between. Germline CDR1 SQVTM, CDR2 ANQGSEA. The CDR3 is 13 residues long. In DNA, the CDR3 is TGCAGCGTTCTCGGCGGTTCCTTCTACGAGCAGTACTTC. This encodes CSVLGGSFYEQYF.